This record looks at one T cell receptor (beta chain) sequence and its context. V lost 3 bases, J lost 5 bases, and 14 bases lay in between. CDR3 length equals 15 residues. Germline V gene sequence: CDR1 SGDLS, CDR2 YYNGEE. The data derive from a study of T cells in tumors after PD-1 blockade. Libraries were prepared by immunoSEQ multiplex PCR; TCRdb keeps only in-frame clonotypes and omits some of them. The repertoire holds 20,000 or so clones, with 81% as singletons. V usage is TRBV9 and J usage is TRBJ1-4; maybe TRBD1 (5 bases). The sequence was collected from a human donor with advanced basal cell or squamous cell carcinoma (not recorded which). The sequencing here drew on PBMCs, taken after anti-PD-1 therapy. The CDR3 sequence is CASSEYEGTNEKLFF. The DNA of the CDR3 is TGTGCCAGCAGCGAGTACGAAGGGACGAATGAAAAACTGTTTTTT.